These T cell receptor beta chains were read from a single sample in a study of cytomegalovirus exposure and HLA in healthy donors. The table came from immunoSEQ multiplex PCR; TCRdb's copy has only in-frame clones and leaves some out. The sample lists approximately 130,000 clones, 65% to 80% occurring once. Sample: PBMCs. Receptors were obtained from a man aged 30 to 39 in good health and CMV-seronegative. The CDR3 runs from the conserved cysteine through the conserved F or W. D genes are given only for firm matches. Expanded clones get a size class; other rows say once, few or many, or leave the size out.

j_call | clone_size | d_call | v_call | cdr3_nt | cdr3_aa
TRBJ1-1 | - | - | TRBV28 | TGTGCCAGCAGTTCAGGGATGCTTTGGGCTTTCTTT | CASSSGMLWAFF
TRBJ2-5 | - | - | TRBV6-5 | TGTGCCAGCAGTCAGACTGAAGAGACCCAGTACTTC | CASSQTEETQYF
TRBJ2-1 | few | TRBD2 | TRBV7-6 | TGTGCCAGCAGCCCAACGTCTAGCGGGGGTTACAATGAGCAGTTCTTC | CASSPTSSGGYNEQFF
TRBJ2-4 | - | - | TRBV18 | TGTGCCAGCTCACCTTTGCTGGCAGGGCCCGCCAAAAACATTCAGTACTTC | CASSPLLAGPAKNIQYF
TRBJ2-7 | - | - | TRBV7-6 | TGTGCCAGCAGCTTAGCCCTTTCCGTCGAGCAGTACTTC | CASSLALSVEQYF
TRBJ1-1 | - | - | TRBV28 | TGTGCCAGCAGTTTATGGTTGGCTCCACCTGAAGCTTTCTTT | CASSLWLAPPEAFF
TRBJ2-5 | - | TRBD2 | TRBV7-9 | TGTGCCAGCAGTCCCCGGGGCTGGGGGGGAGGAAGGCAAGAGACCCAGTACTTC | CASSPRGWGGGRQETQYF
TRBJ1-2 | - | - | TRBV6-1 | TGTGCCAGCAGTGAAGAGGGGGTTTTTCGTGGCTACACCTTC | CASSEEGVFRGYTF
TRBJ1-1 | - | - | TRBV2 | TGTGCCAGCAGAACGACAGTCACTGAAGCTTTCTTT | CASRTTVTEAFF
TRBJ1-5 | - | - | TRBV7-9 | TGTGCCAGCAGCTCCTTATATAGCAATCAGCCCCAGCATTTT | CASSSLYSNQPQHF
TRBJ1-2 | - | - | TRBV5-8 | TGTGCCAGCAGCTTGGACAGCGGCGGCTACACCTTC | CASSLDSGGYTF
TRBJ2-1 | - | TRBD2 | TRBV29-1 | TGCAGCGTTGAAGTTCCCGGACTAGCTCACAATGAGCAGTTCTTC | CSVEVPGLAHNEQFF
TRBJ1-5 | once | TRBD1 | TRBV28 | TGTGCCAGCAGTTTTCATAGTGGGCAGGGGGATCTGTATAGCAATCAGCCCCAGCATTTT | CASSFHSGQGDLYSNQPQHF
TRBJ2-1 | - | TRBD2 | TRBV5-1 | TGCGCCAGCAGCATCCGACTAGCGGAGCCTTACAATGAGCAGTTCTTC | CASSIRLAEPYNEQFF
TRBJ1-5 | - | TRBD1 | TRBV5-1 | TGCGCCAGCAGCTTGACAGGGGGCCGTAATCAGCCCCAGCATTTT | CASSLTGGRNQPQHF
TRBJ2-2 | - | - | TRBV2 | TGTGCCAGCATGGAGTCGGAGCTGTTTTTT | CASMESELFF
TRBJ2-1 | once | TRBD2 | TRBV5-1 | TGCGCCAGCAGCTCTCCCGCGAGACTAGCGGGGGGTTCAAGCCGGCAGTTCTTC | CASSSPARLAGGSSRQFF
TRBJ1-5 | - | - | TRBV11-1 | TGTGCCAGCAGCACGGGTAGCAATCAGCCCCAGCATTTT | CASSTGSNQPQHF
TRBJ2-2 | - | - | TRBV27 | TGTGCCACCGGTCGGGCTAGCATCACCGGGGAGCTGTTTTTT | CATGRASITGELFF
TRBJ1-2 | - | TRBD1 | TRBV19 | TGTGCCACCCAGAGACAGGGGGCAGTCCTGTATGGCTACACCTTC | CATQRQGAVLYGYTF
TRBJ2-7 | - | - | TRBV7-3 | TGTGCCAGCAGCTTAAGCGACGGGTTTCGTCGATACTTC | CASSLSDGFRRYF
TRBJ2-7 | - | - | TRBV27 | TGTGCCAGCAGTTTCGGGACTGGCTACGAGCAGTACTTC | CASSFGTGYEQYF
TRBJ1-4 | - | TRBD1 | TRBV5-1 | TGCGCCAGCAGCGCCCGTAGACAGGGATTGAATGAAAAACTGTTTTTT | CASSARRQGLNEKLFF
TRBJ2-1 | - | - | TRBV9 | TGTGCCAGCAGCGTAGGGCCGTACAATGAGCAGTTCTTC | CASSVGPYNEQFF
TRBJ1-1 | - | TRBD1 | TRBV2 | TGTGCCAGCAGTGAGGACAGGGGTGTTGAAGCTTTCTTT | CASSEDRGVEAFF
TRBJ1-3 | few | TRBD1 | TRBV9 | TGTGCCAGCAGCTCTACAGGGGCTGGAAACACCATATATTTT | CASSSTGAGNTIYF
TRBJ2-2 | - | - | TRBV9 | TGTGCCAGCAGCGTAGTCTGGACAGTCGCGAACACCGGGGAGCTGTTTTTT | CASSVVWTVANTGELFF
TRBJ2-1 | few | TRBD2 | TRBV15 | TGTGCCACCTTACTAGCGGGAGGGCCGTCCTACAATGAGCAGTTCTTC | CATLLAGGPSYNEQFF
TRBJ2-7 | - | TRBD1 | TRBV6-6 | TGTGCCAGCAGTTACACGGCAGTCAGGGGGTACGAGCAGTACTTC | CASSYTAVRGYEQYF
TRBJ1-6 | - | - | TRBV5-5 | TGTGCCAGCAGCCCCGCCCCGGAGGGGTCACCCCTCCACTTT | CASSPAPEGSPLHF